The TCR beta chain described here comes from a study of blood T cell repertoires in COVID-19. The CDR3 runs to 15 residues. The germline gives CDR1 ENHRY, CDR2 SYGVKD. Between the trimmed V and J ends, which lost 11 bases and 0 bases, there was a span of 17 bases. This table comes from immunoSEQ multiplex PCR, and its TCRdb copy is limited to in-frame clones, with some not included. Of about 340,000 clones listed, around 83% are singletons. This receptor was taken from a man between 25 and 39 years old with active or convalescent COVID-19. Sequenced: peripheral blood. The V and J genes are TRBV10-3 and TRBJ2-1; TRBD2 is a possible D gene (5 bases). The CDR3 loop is CAAGERGSSYNEQFF. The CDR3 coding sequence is TGTGCCGCCGGGGAAAGAGGGAGCTCCTACAATGAGCAGTTCTTC.